This T cell receptor beta chain was profiled in a study of PD-1 blockade in mismatch repair-deficient tumors (dated by TCRdb to 2016 to 2017). Concerning the study at large: The trial enrolled more than 85 consecutive patients with about a dozen mismatch repair-deficient cancer types between late 2013 and 2016, all previously treated and progressing. Deep sequencing of TCR CDR3 regions was used to track tumor-associated T cell clones in peripheral blood of patients responding to PD-1 blockade.

A remark on this clone: What antigen it recognizes has not been identified. Base qualities are not at hand, and no much larger clone is one base apart.

Study-wide findings and limitations: Tumor-resident clones, often undetectable in blood before treatment, expanded rapidly after pembrolizumab and then contracted, generally before radiologic responses.

The library was made by the immunoSEQ multiplex PCR assay. Sourced from immuneACCESS, this table was stored by TCRdb with only in-frame sequences that have V and J called. A share of the clones is absent; for the studies checked, an unresolved V gene accounts for under half, and the remainder has no known explanation. The sample table shows 30,000 to 40,000 clones, and approximately 84% are seen once. Of the sample, 3.5% to 4% is held by the ten largest clones. Mismatch repair deficiency in every enrolled patient was established by polymerase chain reaction or immunohistochemistry. TCR sequencing was performed for a few patients who responded to pembrolizumab therapy. Pembrolizumab PD-1 blockade was prospectively tested in advanced mismatch repair-deficient cancers, regardless of tissue of origin, in the phase II trial. Peripheral blood T cell samples were collected serially, before PD-1 blockade began and at several time points afterward. Blood sampling times were expressed in weeks after the first pembrolizumab dose.

The CDR3 contains 12 residues, cysteine and phenylalanine counted. The only DNA kept is the CDR3, 36 bases in frame from the first base. Between the V and J ends, shortened by 8 bases and 6 bases respectively, the junction contains 10 bases. As encoded in the germline V gene, CDR1 is SNHLY while CDR2 is FYNNEI. Recombination connected TRBV2 to TRBJ1-4, with TRBD1 perhaps the D gene, on 5 matching bases. The receptor's source is an adult with mismatch repair-deficient cancer. Specimen: peripheral blood, collected roughly 76 weeks after starting pembrolizumab. Read as DNA, the sequence is TGTGCCAGCGAAGGGGATTATGAAAAACTGTTTTTT. This encodes CASEGDYEKLFF.